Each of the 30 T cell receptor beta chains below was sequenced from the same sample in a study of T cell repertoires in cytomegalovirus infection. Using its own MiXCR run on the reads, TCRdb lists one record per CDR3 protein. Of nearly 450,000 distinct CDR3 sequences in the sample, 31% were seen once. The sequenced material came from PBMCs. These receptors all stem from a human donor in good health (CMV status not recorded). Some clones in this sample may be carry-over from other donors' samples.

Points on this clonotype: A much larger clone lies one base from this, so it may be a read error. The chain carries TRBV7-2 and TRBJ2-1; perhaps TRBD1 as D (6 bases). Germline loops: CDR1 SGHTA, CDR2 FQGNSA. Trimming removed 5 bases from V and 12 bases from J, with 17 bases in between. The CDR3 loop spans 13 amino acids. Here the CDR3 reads CASSPIPGVGQFF. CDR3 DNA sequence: TGTGCCAGCAGCCCTATCCCAGGGGTTGGGCAGTTCTTC.

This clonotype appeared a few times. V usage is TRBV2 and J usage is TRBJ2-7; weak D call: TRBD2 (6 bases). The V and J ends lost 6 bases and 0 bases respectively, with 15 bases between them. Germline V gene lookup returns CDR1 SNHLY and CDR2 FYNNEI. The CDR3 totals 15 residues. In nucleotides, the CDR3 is TGTGCCAGCAGCGCAAGCTGGGGACTCTCCTACGAGCAGTACTTC. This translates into CASSASWGLSYEQYF.

In DNA, the CDR3 is TGTGCCAGCAGTCAGAGGACAGTTCCAGGGGGGACTGAAGCTTTCTTT. This sequence encodes CASSQRTVPGGTEAFF. The chain joins TRBV6-1 to TRBJ1-1; 7 bases are a match to TRBD1. Per germline, CDR1 MNHNS and CDR2 SASEGT. The V gene end was trimmed by 5 bases and the J gene end by 5 bases; junction bases not matched to a gene: 14. This CDR3 spans 16 amino acids.

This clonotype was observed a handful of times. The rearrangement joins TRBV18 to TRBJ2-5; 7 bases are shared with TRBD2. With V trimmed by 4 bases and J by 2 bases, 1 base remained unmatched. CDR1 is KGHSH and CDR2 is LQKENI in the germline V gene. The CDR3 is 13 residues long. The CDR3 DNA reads TGTGCCAGCTCACGGGGACTACAAGAGACCCAGTACTTC. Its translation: CASSRGLQETQYF.

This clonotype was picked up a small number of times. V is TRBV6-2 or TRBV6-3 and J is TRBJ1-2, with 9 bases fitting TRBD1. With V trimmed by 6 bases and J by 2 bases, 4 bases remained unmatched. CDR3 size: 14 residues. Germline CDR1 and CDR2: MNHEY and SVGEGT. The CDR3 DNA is TGTGCCAGCAGGAGGACAGGGGAAAACTATGGCTACACCTTC. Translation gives CASRRTGENYGYTF.

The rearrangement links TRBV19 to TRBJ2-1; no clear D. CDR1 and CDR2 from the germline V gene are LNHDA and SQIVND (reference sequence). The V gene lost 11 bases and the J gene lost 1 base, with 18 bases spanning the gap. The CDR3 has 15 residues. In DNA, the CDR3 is TGTGCCTGTAATCAAGACCGAAGTTCCTACAATGAGCAGTTCTTC. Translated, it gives CACNQDRSSYNEQFF.

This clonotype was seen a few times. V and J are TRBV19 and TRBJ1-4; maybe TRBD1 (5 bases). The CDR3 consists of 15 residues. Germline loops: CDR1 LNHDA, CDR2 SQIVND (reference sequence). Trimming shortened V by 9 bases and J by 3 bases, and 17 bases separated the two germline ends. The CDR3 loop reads CASDSRGPPNEKLFF. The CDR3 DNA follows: TGTGCCAGCGACTCAAGGGGACCTCCTAATGAAAAACTGTTTTTT.

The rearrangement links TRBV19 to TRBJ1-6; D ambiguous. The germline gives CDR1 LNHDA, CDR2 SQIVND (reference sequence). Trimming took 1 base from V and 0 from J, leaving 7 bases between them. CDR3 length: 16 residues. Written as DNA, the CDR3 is TGTGCCAGTAGTATAGGCTGGAGCTCCTATAATTCACCCCTCCACTTT. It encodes CASSIGWSSYNSPLHF.

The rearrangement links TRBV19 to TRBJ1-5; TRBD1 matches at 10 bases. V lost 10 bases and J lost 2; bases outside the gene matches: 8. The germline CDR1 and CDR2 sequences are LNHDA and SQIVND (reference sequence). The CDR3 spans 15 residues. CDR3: CATTRDRGGNQPQHF. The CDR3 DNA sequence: TGTGCCACCACCCGGGACAGGGGTGGCAATCAGCCCCAGCATTTT.

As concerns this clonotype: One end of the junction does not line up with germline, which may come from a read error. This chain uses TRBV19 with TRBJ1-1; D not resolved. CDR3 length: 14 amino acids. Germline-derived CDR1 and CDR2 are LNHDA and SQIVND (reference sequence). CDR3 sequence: CASSYSYSNTESFF. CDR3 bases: TGTGCCAGTAGCTACAGCTACTCGAACACTGAATCTTTCTTT.

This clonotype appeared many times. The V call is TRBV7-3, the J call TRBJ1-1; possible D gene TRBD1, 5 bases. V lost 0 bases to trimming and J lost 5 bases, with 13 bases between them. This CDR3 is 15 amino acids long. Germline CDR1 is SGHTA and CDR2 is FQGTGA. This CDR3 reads CASSLTPGFGTEAFF. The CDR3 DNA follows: TGTGCCAGCAGCTTAACTCCAGGGTTTGGAACTGAAGCTTTCTTT.

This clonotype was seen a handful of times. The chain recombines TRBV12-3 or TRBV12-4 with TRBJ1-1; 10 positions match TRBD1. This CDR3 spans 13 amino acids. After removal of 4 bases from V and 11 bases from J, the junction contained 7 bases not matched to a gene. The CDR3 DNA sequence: TGTGCCAGCAGTTGGACCGGGACAGGGGTGGCTTTCTTT. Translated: CASSWTGTGVAFF.

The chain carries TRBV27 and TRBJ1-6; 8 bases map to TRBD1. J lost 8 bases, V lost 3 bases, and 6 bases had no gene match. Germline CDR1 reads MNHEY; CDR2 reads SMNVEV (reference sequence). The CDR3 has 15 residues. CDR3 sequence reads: CASSFTGGGDSPLHF. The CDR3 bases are TGTGCCAGCAGTTTCACAGGGGGTGGCGATTCACCCCTCCACTTT.

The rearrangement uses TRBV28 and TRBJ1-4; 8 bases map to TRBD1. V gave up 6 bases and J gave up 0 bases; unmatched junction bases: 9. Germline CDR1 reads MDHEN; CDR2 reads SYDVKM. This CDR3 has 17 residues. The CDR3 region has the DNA TGTGCCAGCAGAATCGCCGGGACAGGCGCAACTAATGAAAAACTGTTTTTT. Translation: CASRIAGTGATNEKLFF.

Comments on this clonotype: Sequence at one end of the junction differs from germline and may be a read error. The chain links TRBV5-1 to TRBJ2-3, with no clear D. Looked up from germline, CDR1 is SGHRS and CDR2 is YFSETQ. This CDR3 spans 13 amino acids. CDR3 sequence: CVSSADSTDTQYF. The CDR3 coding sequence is TGCGTCAGCAGCGCGGACAGCACAGATACGCAGTATTTT.

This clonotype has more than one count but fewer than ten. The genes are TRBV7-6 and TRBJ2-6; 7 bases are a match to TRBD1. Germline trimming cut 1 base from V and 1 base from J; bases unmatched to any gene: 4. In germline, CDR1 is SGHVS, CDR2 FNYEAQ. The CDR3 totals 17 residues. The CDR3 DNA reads TGTGCCAGCAGCTTAGGCACAGGGGTTTCTGGGGCCAACGTCCTGACTTTC. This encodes CASSLGTGVSGANVLTF.

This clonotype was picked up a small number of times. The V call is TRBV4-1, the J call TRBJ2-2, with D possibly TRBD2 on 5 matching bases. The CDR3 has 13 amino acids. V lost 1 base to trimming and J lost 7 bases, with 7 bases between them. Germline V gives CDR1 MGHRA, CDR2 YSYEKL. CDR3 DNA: TGCGCCAGCAGCCAAGGCGGGCGCGGGGAGCTGTTTTTT. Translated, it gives CASSQGGRGELFF.

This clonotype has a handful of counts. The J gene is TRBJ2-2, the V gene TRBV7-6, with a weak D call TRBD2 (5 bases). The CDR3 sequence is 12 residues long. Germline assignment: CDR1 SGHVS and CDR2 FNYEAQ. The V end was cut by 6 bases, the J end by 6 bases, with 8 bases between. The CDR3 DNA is TGTGCCAGCAGTCCGGGATCCGGGGAGCTGTTTTTT. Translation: CASSPGSGELFF.

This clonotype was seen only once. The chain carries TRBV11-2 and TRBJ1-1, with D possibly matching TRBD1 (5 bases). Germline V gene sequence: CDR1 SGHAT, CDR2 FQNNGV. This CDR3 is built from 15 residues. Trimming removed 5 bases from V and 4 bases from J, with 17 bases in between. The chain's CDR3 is CASSPPMGRGTEAFF. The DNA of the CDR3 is TGTGCCAGCAGCCCGCCGATGGGTAGGGGCACTGAAGCTTTCTTT. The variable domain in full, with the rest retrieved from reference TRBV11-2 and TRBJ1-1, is EAGVAQSPRYKIIEKRQSVAFWCNPISGHATLYWYQQILGQGPKLLIQFQNNGVVDDSQLPKDRFSAERLKGVDSTLKIQPAKLEDSAVYLCASSPPMGRGTEAFFGQGTRLTVV.

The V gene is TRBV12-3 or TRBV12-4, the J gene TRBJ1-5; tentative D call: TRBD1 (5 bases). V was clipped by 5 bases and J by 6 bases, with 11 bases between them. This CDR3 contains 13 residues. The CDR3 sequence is CASSGETVQPQHF. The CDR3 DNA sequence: TGTGCCAGCAGTGGGGAGACAGTTCAGCCCCAGCATTTT.

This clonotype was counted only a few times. CDR3: CASSTQTGRLFF. CDR3 coding DNA: TGTGCCAGCAGTACCCAGACAGGGAGACTGTTTTTT. This chain uses TRBV28 with TRBJ1-4, with 7 bases identical to TRBD1. The V gene end was trimmed by 5 bases and the J gene end by 13 bases; junction bases not matched to a gene: 7. Germline V gene data show CDR1 as MDHEN and CDR2 as SYDVKM. The CDR3 sequence is 12 residues long.

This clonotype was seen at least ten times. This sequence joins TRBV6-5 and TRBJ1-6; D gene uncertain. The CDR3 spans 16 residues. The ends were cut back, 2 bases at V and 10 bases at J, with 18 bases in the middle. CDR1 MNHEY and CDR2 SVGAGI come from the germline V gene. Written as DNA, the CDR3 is TGTGCCAGCAGTTACGCCCGGAGCCGAAGTGGGTCACCCCTCCACTTT. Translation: CASSYARSRSGSPLHF.

CDR3 protein: CASTQPGTGKPQHF. CDR3 DNA: TGTGCCAGCACCCAACCGGGGACGGGAAAGCCCCAGCATTTT. This chain connects TRBV28 to TRBJ1-5; D is possibly TRBD1 (5 bases). Germline loops: CDR1 MDHEN, CDR2 SYDVKM. The CDR3 covers 14 residues. Trimming removed 7 bases from V and 8 bases from J, with 18 bases in between. The full variable domain, in which reference TRBV28 and TRBJ1-5 provide the parts outside the CDR3, is DVKVTQSSRYLVKRTGEKVFLECVQDMDHENMFWYRQDPGLGLRLIYFSYDVKMKEKGDIPEGYSVSREKKERFSLILESASTNQTSMYLCASTQPGTGKPQHFGDGTRLSIL.

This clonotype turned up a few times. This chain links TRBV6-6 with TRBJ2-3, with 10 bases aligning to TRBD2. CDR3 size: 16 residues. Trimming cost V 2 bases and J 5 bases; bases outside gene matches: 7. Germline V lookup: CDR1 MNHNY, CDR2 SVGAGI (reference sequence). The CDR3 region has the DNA TGTGCCAGCAGTTACGGGCTAGCGGGGGTATTAGATACGCAGTATTTT. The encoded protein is CASSYGLAGVLDTQYF.

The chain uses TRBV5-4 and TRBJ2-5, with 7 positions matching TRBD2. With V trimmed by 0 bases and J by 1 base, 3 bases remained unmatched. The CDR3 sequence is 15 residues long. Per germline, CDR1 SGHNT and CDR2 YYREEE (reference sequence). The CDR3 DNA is TGTGCCAGCAGCTTGGCGGGGGGAATCCAAGAGACCCAGTACTTC. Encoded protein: CASSLAGGIQETQYF.

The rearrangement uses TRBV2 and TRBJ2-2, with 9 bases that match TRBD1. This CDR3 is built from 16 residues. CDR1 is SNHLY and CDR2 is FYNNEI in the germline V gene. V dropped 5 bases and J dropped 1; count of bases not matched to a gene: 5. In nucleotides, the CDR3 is TGTGCCAGCAGTAGACAGGGGGGAAAGAACACCGGGGAGCTGTTTTTT. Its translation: CASSRQGGKNTGELFF.

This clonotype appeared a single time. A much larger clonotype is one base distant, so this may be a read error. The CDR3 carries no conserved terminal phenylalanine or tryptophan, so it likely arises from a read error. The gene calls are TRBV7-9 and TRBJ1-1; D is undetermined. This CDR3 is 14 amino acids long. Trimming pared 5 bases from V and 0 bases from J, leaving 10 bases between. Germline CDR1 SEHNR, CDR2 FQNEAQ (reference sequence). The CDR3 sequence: CASSQRTVNTEAFL. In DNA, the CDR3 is TGTGCCAGCAGCCAGAGGACGGTGAACACTGAAGCTTTCCTT.

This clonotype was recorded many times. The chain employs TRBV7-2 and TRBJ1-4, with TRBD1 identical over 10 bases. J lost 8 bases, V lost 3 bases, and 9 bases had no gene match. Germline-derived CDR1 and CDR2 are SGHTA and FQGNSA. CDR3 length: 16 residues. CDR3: CASSFDGTGAREKLFF. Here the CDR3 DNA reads TGTGCCAGCAGCTTTGATGGGACAGGGGCCAGGGAAAAACTGTTTTTT.

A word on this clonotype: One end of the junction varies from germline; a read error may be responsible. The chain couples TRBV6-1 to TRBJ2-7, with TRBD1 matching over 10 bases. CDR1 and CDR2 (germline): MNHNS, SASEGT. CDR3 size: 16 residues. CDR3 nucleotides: TGTGCAAGCAGAGAATTACGGGACAGGGGTCCCTACGAGAAGTACTTC. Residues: CASRELRDRGPYEKYF.

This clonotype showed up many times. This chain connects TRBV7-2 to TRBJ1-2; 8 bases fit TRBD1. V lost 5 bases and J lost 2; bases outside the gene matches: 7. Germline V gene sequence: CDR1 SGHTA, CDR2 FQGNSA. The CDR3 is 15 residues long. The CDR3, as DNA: TGTGCCAGCAGCCTACCAGGGGGCTTAAACTATGGCTACACCTTC. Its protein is CASSLPGGLNYGYTF.